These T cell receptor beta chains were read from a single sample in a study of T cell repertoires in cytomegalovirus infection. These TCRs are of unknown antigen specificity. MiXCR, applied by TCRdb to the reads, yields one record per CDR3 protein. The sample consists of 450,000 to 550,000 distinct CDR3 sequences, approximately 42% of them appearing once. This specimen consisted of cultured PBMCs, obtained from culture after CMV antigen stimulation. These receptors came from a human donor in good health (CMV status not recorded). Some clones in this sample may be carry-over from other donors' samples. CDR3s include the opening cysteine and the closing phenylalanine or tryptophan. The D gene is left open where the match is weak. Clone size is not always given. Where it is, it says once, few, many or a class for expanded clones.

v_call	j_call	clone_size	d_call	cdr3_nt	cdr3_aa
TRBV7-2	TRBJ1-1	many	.	TGTGCCAGCAGCCAAAGGCCTCTGAACACTGAAGCTTTCTTT	CASSQRPLNTEAFF
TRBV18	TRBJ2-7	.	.	TGTGCCAGCTCTGAGACGGGCGGGCCGACCTACGAGCAGTACTTC	CASSETGGPTYEQYF
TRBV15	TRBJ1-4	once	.	TGTGCCACCAGCAGAGTGGGGGTTACAACTAATGAAAAACTGTTTTTT	CATSRVGVTTNEKLFF
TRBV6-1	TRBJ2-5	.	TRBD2	TGTGCCAGCAGTTACCCCTCCGGGAGCGGGGGTGGGACCCAGTACTTC	CASSYPSGSGGGTQYF
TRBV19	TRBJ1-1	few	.	TGTGCCAGTGGCCTTGGGGCATTGGCTTTCTTT	CASGLGALAFF
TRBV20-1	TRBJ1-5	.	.	TGCAGTGCTCATAAAGGGGCTAGCAATCAGCCCCAGCATTTT	CSAHKGASNQPQHF
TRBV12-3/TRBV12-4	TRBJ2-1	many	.	TGTGCCAGCAATAATAACGGTCGTTACAATGAGCAGTTCTTC	CASNNNGRYNEQFF
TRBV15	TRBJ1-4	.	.	TGTGCCACCAGCATCGAGACAGGCACTAATGAAAAACTGTTTTTT	CATSIETGTNEKLFF
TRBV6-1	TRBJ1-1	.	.	TGTGCCAGCAGACCCAGGACGGAGAACACTGAAGCTTTCTTT	CASRPRTENTEAFF
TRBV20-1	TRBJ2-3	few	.	TGCAGTGCTAGAGATGGGGACCCCTGGGCCACAGATACGCAGTATTTT	CSARDGDPWATDTQYF
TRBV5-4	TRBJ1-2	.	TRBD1	TGTGCCAGCAGCGCGGACAGGGGAAACTATGGCTACACCTTC	CASSADRGNYGYTF
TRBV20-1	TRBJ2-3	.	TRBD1	TGCTCAGGACAGGGGGCTCCCACAGATACGCAGTATTTT	CSGQGAPTDTQYF
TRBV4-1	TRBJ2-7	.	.	TGCGCCAGCAGCCAAGGTTACGCCTACGAGCAGTACTTC	CASSQGYAYEQYF
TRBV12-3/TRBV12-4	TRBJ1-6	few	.	TGTGCCAGCAGTTTCTTCAGGGGTCGTAATTCACCCCTCCACTTT	CASSFFRGRNSPLHF
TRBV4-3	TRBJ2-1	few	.	TGCGCCAGCAGCCAAGATGGGTCTAATTCCTACAATGAGCAGTTCTTC	CASSQDGSNSYNEQFF
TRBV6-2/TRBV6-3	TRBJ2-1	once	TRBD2	TGTGCCAGCAGCCAGCCGAGCGGGGGGACCTACAATGAGCAGTTCTTC	CASSQPSGGTYNEQFF
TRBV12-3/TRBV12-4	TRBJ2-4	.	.	TGTGCCAGCAGTTTCAGGGGAAGCGGGTCCAAAAACATTCAGTACTTC	CASSFRGSGSKNIQYF
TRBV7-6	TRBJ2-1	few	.	TGTGCCAGCACCGGAGGACGGGAGACTTACAATGAGCAGTTCTTC	CASTGGRETYNEQFF
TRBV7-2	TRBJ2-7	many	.	TGTGCCAGCAGCTTAACGGCTGGCCCCTACGAGCAGTACTTC	CASSLTAGPYEQYF
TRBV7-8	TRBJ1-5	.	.	TGTGCCAGCAGCTTCGGACGGGGGTCACGTCAGCCCCAGCATTTT	CASSFGRGSRQPQHF
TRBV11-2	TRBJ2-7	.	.	TGTGCCAGCAGCCTTAAATCCTACGAGCAGTACTTC	CASSLKSYEQYF
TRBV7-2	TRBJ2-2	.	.	TGTGCCAGCAGCCCCAAGAACACCGGGGAGCTGTTTTTT	CASSPKNTGELFF
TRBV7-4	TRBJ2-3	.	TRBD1	TGTGCCAGAAGGGACAGGGACGGTACGCAGTATTTT	CARRDRDGTQYF
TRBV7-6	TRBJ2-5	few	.	TGTGCCAGCAGCTTGCGCGCCTGGGACGGACAAGAGACCCAGTACTTC	CASSLRAWDGQETQYF
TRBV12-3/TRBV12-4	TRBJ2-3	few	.	TGTGCCAGCACCTTCACAGGGAGCGCAGATACGCAGTATTTT	CASTFTGSADTQYF
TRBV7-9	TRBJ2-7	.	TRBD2	TGTGCCAGCAGCCGCCACGGCGGGGGGGGAGCCTACGAGCAGTACTTC	CASSRHGGGGAYEQYF
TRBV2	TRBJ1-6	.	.	TGTGCCAGCAGTGAAGCGACGGGGGGTGGGAATTCACCCCTCCACTTT	CASSEATGGGNSPLHF
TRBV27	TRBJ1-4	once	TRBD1	TGTGCCAGCAGTCCTAGGACAGGGCAAAAACTGTTTTTT	CASSPRTGQKLFF
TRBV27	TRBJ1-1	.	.	TGTGCCAGCAGGCCTATGGGACTTATTCGGACTGAAGCTTTCTTT	CASRPMGLIRTEAFF
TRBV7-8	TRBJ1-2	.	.	TGTGCCAGCAGCGACGAGTCGGTCTATGGCTACACCTTC	CASSDESVYGYTF
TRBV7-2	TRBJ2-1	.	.	TGTGCCAGCAGCAAAGTCTACAATGAGCAGTTCTTC	CASSKVYNEQFF
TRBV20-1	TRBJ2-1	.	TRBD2	TGCAGTGCTAGGGTAGCGGGCGCAAATGAGCAGTTCTTC	CSARVAGANEQFF
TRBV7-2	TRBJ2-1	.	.	TGTGCCAGCATCCTGGGGGGAGGCAGTGAGCAGTTCTTC	CASILGGGSEQFF
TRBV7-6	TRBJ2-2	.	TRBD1	TGTGCCAGCAGCGCCGGGACAGGGGCCCTTGGCGGGGAGCTGTTTTTT	CASSAGTGALGGELFF
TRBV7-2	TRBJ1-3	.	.	TGTGCCAGCAGCTTAGAGGGGGTCGGCTACTCTGGAAACACCATATATTTT	CASSLEGVGYSGNTIYF
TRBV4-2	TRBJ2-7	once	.	TGTGCCAGCAGCCTCAGACCTGCGACAGGATCCTACGAGCAGTACTTC	CASSLRPATGSYEQYF
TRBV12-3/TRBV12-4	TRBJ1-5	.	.	TGTGCCAGCAGTTTAGCGCTATATAGGACAGCTCCTGATCAGCCCCAGCATTTT	CASSLALYRTAPDQPQHF